Following are 5 T cell receptor beta chains from one sample sequenced in a study of a mutant IDH1 vaccine in newly diagnosed glioma. As to time point: baseline, week 1 (first vaccination visit). Regarding treatment: pre-vaccination baseline after standard-of-care therapy. TCRdb keeps only in-frame clones here, not all; method: immunoSEQ multiplex PCR. The sample lists about 51,000 clones; approximately 80% were seen once. Sequenced material: PBMCs, taken from a glioma patient treated with radiotherapy, temozolomide or both. These receptors were taken from a woman in her 40s with glioma.

This clone was observed a handful of times. The genes are TRBV7-2 and TRBJ2-5; D gene uncertain. CDR1 and CDR2 (germline): SGHTA, FQGNSA. V shed 5 bases and J shed 4 bases, with 8 bases lying between them. This CDR3 is built from 12 residues. The CDR3 DNA reads TGTGCCAGCAGCGAACAATCAGAGACCCAGTACTTC. This translates into CASSEQSETQYF.

This clone came up a few times. The V gene is TRBV5-1, the J gene TRBJ2-3; perhaps TRBD1 as D (6 bases). The germline gives CDR1 SGHRS, CDR2 YFSETQ. CDR3 length equals 15 residues. Deletions cut 2 bases from V and 3 bases from J, with 13 bases between. DNA for the CDR3: TGCGCCAGCAGCTTAAACAGGGTAGGGACAGATACGCAGTATTTT. This codes for CASSLNRVGTDTQYF. The full variable domain, completed using reference TRBV5-1 and TRBJ2-3, is KAGVTQTPRYLIKTRGQQVTLSCSPISGHRSVSWYQQTPGQGLQFLFEYFSETQRNKGNFPGRFSGRQFSNSRSEMNVSTLELGDSALYLCASSLNRVGTDTQYFGPGTRLTVL.

This clone was detected only once. The chain joins TRBV5-6 to TRBJ2-3; D is unresolved. This CDR3 contains 13 residues. Germline V lookup: CDR1 SGHDT, CDR2 YYEEEE. V lost 4 bases, J lost 2 bases, and 8 bases lay in between. CDR3 sequence: CASSKVHTDTQYF. The CDR3 DNA sequence: TGTGCCAGCAGCAAGGTACACACAGATACGCAGTATTTT.

This chain uses TRBV13 with TRBJ1-2, with D tentatively TRBD1 (6 bases). Looked up from germline, CDR1 is PRHDT and CDR2 is FYEKMQ (reference sequence). Trimming shortened V by 1 base and J by 12 bases, and 9 bases separated the two germline ends. The CDR3 is 11 amino acids. DNA for the CDR3: TGTGCCAGCAGCTTAGCCTCAGGGGACACCTTC. Translated: CASSLASGDTF.

This chain uses TRBV30 with TRBJ1-6, with unresolved D. Germline-derived CDR1 and CDR2 are GTSNPN and SVGIG (reference sequence). V was pared by 0 bases and J by 7 bases, with 10 bases between. There are 14 residues in the CDR3. This chain's CDR3 is CAWSVGGWNSPLHF. The CDR3 DNA is TGTGCCTGGAGTGTTGGAGGATGGAATTCACCCCTCCACTTT.